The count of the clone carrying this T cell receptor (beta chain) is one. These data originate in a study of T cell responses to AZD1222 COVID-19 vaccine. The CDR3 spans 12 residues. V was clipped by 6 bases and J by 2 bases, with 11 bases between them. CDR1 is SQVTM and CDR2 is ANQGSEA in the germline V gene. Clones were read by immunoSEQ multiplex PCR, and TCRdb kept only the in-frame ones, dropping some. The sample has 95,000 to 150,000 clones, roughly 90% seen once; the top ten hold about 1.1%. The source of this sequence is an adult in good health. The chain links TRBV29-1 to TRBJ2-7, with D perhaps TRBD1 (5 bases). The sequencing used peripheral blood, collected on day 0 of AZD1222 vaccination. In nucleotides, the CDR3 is TGCAGCGTGGCGACAGTACCCTACGAGCAGTACTTC. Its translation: CSVATVPYEQYF.